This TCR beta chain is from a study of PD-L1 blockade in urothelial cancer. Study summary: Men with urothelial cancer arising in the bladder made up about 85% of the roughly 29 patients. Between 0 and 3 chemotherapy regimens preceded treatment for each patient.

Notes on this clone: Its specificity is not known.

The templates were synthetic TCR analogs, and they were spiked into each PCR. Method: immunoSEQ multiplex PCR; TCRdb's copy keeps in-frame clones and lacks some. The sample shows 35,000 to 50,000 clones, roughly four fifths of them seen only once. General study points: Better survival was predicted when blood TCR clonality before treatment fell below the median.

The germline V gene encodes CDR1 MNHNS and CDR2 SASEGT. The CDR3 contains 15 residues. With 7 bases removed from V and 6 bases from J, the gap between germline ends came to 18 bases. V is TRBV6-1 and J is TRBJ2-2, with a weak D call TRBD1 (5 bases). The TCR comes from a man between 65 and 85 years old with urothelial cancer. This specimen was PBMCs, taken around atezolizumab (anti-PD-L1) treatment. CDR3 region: CASKRSQGNAGELFF. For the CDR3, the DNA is TGTGCCAGCAAACGATCCCAGGGCAACGCCGGGGAGCTGTTTTTT.